The clone carrying this T cell receptor (beta chain) has at least ten counts. Trimming took off 1 base at V and 5 bases at J, with 9 bases between the two ends. This CDR3 region has 14 residues. The germline gives CDR1 SGHRS, CDR2 YFSETQ. The data stem from a study of T-cell memory formation after mild COVID-19. TCRdb recomputed calls from the 5' RACE reads with MiXCR, one row per CDR3 protein. The data show around 140,000 distinct CDR3 sequences, about 6.1% seen once. The material sequenced was PBMCs or a T cell subset sorted from them (not recorded which). The receptor was derived from an adult woman who had mild COVID-19 (a few samples of this study predate the infection). Cell type and time point are not known. The V gene is TRBV5-1, the J gene TRBJ2-2, with a possible D match to TRBD2 (5 bases). The CDR3 region has the DNA TGCGCCAGCAGCTTGCCTAGCAGGACCGGGGAGCTGTTTTTT. Translation: CASSLPSRTGELFF.